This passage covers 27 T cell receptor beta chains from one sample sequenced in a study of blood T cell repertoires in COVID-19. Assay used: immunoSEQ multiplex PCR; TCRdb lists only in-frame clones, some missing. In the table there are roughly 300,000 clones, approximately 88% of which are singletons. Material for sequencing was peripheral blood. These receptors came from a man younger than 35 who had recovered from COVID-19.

CDR3 sequence reads: CASSQNRNTEAFF. Written as DNA, the CDR3 is TGTGCCAGCAGCCAGAACAGGAACACTGAAGCTTTCTTT. The rearrangement joins TRBV7-9 to TRBJ1-1; D remains ambiguous. This CDR3 has 13 amino acids. Germline CDR1 SEHNR, CDR2 FQNEAQ (reference sequence). V gave up 5 bases and J gave up 1 base, with 8 bases separating them.

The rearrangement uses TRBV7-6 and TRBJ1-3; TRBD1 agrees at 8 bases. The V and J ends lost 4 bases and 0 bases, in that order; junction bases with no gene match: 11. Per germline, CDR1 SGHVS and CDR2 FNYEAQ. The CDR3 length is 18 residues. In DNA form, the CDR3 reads TGTGCCAGCAGCTCACAGGGCAGGGGGCATCACTCTGGAAACACCATATATTTT. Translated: CASSSQGRGHHSGNTIYF.

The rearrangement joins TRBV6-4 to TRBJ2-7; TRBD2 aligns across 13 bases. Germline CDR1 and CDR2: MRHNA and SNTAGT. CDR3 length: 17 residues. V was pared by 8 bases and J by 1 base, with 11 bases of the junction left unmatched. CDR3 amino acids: CASGLVVTSGRSYEQYF. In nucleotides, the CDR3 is TGTGCCAGCGGGTTGGTGGTGACTAGCGGGAGGTCCTACGAGCAGTACTTC.

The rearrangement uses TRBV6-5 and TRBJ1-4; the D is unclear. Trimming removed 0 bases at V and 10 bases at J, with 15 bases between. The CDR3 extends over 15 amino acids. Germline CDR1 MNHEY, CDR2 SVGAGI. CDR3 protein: CASSYSLGARRKLFF. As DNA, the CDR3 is TGTGCCAGCAGTTACTCACTGGGTGCCAGGCGAAAACTGTTTTTT.

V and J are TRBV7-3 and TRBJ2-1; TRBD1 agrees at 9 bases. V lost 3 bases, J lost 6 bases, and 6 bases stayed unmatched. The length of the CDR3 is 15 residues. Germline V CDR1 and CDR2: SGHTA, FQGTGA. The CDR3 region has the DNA TGTGCCAGCAGCTTGGTTGGGACAGGGTTCAATGAGCAGTTCTTC. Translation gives CASSLVGTGFNEQFF.

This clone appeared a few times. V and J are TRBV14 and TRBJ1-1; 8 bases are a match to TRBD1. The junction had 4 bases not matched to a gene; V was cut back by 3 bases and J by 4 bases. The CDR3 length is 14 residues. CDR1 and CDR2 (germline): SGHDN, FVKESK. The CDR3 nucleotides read TGTGCCAGCAGCCAGATCACAGGGGGCACTGAAGCTTTCTTT. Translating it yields CASSQITGGTEAFF. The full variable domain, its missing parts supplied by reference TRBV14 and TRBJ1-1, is EAGVTQFPSHSVIEKGQTVTLRCDPISGHDNLYWYRRVMGKEIKFLLHFVKESKQDESGMPNNRFLAERTGGTYSTLKVQPAELEDSGVYFCASSQITGGTEAFFGQGTRLTVV.

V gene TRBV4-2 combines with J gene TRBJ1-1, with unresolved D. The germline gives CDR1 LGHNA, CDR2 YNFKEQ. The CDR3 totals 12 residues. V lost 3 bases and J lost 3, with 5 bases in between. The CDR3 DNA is TGTGCCAGCAGCCAGAGCCACACTGAAGCTTTCTTT. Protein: CASSQSHTEAFF.

This CDR3 reads CASSPRSSWTGPTGELFF. CDR3 coding DNA: TGTGCCAGCAGTCCCAGATCTTCCTGGACAGGGCCCACCGGGGAGCTGTTTTTT. This chain links TRBV27 with TRBJ2-2, with 8 bases matching TRBD1. V was pared by 5 bases and J by 4 bases, with 15 bases of the junction left unmatched. The germline CDR1 and CDR2 sequences are MNHEY and SMNVEV (reference sequence). CDR3 length: 18 amino acids.

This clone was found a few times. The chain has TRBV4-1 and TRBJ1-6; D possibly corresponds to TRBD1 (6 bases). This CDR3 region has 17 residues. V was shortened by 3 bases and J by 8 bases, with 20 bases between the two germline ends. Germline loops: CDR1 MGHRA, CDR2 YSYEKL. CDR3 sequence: CASSHLPRQAPHSPLHF. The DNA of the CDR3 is TGCGCCAGCAGCCACTTACCGAGACAGGCTCCGCATTCACCCCTCCACTTT.

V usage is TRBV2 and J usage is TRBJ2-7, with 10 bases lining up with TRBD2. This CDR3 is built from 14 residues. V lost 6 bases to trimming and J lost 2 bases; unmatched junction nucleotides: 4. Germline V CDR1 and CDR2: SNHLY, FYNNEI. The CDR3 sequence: CASRTGTSAYEQYF. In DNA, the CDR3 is TGTGCCAGCAGAACCGGGACTAGCGCCTACGAGCAGTACTTC.

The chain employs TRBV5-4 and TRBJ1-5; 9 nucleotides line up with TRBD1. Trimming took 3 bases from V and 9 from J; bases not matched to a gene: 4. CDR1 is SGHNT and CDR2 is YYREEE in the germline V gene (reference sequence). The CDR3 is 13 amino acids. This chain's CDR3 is CASSSGQGSPQHF. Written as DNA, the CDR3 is TGTGCCAGCAGCTCGGGACAGGGTTCGCCCCAGCATTTT.

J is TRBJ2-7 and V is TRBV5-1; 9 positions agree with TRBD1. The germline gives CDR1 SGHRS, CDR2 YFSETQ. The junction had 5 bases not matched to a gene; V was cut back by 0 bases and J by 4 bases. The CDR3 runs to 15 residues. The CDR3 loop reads CASSLAEDRGYEQYF. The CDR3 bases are TGCGCCAGCAGCTTGGCAGAGGACAGGGGATACGAGCAGTACTTC.

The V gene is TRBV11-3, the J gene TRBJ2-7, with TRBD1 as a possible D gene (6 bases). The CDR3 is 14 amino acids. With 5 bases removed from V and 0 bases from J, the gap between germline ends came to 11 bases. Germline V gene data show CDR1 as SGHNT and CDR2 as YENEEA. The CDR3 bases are TGTGCCAGCAGCGCAGACAGGAGCTCCTACGAGCAGTACTTC. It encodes CASSADRSSYEQYF.

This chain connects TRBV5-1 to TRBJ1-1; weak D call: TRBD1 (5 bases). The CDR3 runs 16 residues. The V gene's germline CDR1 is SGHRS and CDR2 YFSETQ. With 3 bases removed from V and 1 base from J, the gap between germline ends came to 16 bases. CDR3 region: CASSWAPQAPNTEAFF. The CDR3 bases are TGCGCCAGCAGCTGGGCACCACAGGCTCCGAACACTGAAGCTTTCTTT.

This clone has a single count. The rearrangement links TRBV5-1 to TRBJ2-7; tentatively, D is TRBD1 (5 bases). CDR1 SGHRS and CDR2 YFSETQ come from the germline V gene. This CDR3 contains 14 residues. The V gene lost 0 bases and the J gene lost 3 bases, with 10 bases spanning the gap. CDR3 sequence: CASSLVGRVYEQYF. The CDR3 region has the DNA TGCGCCAGCAGCTTGGTTGGCAGGGTCTACGAGCAGTACTTC.

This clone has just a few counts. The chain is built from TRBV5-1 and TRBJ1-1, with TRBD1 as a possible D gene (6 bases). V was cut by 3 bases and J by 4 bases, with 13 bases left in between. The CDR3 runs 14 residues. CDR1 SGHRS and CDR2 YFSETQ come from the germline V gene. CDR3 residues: CASSYRQDPTEAFF. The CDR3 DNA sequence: TGCGCCAGCAGCTACAGACAGGACCCCACTGAAGCTTTCTTT.

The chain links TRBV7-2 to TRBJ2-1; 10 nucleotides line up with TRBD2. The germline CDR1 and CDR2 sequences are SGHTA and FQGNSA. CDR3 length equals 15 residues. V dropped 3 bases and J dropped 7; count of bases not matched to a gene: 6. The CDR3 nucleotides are TGTGCCAGCAGCTTTCTCCTGGGACTAGCGAATGAGCAGTTCTTC. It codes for CASSFLLGLANEQFF. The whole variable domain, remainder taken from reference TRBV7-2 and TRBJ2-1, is GAGVSQSPSNKVTEKGKDVELRCDPISGHTALYWYRQSLGQGLEFLIYFQGNSAPDKSGLPSDRFSAERTGGSVSTLTIQRTQQEDSAVYLCASSFLLGLANEQFFGPGTRLTVL.

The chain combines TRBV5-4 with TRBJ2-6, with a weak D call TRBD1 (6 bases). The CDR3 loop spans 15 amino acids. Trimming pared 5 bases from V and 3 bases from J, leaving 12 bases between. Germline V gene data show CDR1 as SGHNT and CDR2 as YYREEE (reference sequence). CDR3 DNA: TGTGCCAGCAGGGACGGACAGTTTGGGGCCAACGTCCTGACTTTC. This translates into CASRDGQFGANVLTF.

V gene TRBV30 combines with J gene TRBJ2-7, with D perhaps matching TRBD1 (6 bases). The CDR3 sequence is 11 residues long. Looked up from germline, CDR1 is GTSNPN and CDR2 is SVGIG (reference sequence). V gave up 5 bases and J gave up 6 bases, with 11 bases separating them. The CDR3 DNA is TGTGCCTGGCACAGGGTTGGCGAGCAGTACTTC. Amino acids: CAWHRVGEQYF. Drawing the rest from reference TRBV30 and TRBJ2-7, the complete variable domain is SQTIHQWPATLVQPVGSPLSLECTVEGTSNPNLYWYRQAAGRGLQLLFYSVGIGQISSEVPQNLSASRPQDRQFILSSKKLLLSDSGFYLCAWHRVGEQYFGPGTRLTVT.

CDR3 coding DNA: TGTGCCACCAGCAGAGAGCGGACAGGTCCTGAAAAACTGTTTTTT. Translated: CATSRERTGPEKLFF. The chain joins TRBV15 to TRBJ1-4; 7 bases line up with TRBD1. Unmatched junction bases numbered 5, after V lost 0 bases and J lost 7 bases. CDR3 length equals 15 residues. Per germline, CDR1 LNHNV and CDR2 YYDKDF (reference sequence).

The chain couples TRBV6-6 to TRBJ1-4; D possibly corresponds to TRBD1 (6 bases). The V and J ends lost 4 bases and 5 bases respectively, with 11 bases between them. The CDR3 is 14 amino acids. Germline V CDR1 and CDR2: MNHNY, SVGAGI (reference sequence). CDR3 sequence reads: CASSLQGSNEKLFF. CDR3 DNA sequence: TGTGCCAGCAGTTTACAGGGTTCGAATGAAAAACTGTTTTTT.

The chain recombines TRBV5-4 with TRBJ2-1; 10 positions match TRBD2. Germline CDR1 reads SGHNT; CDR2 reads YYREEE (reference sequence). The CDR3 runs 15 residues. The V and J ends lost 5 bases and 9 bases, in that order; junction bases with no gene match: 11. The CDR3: CASRISGGAVGEQFF. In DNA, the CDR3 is TGTGCCAGCAGAATCAGCGGGGGGGCCGTTGGTGAGCAGTTCTTC.

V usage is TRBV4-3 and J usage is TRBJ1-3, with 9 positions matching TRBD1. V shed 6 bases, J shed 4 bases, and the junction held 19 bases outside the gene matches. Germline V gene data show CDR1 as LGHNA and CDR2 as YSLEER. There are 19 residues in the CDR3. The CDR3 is CASSPATGTGNSGGNTIYF. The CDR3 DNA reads TGCGCCAGCAGTCCTGCAACCGGGACAGGGAATTCAGGAGGAAACACCATATATTTT.

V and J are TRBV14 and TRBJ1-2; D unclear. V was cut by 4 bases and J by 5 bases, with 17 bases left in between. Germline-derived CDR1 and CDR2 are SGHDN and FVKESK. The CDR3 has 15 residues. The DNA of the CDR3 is TGTGCCAGCAGCCCCAACCCCCAAGACATTTATGGCTACACCTTC. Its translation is CASSPNPQDIYGYTF.

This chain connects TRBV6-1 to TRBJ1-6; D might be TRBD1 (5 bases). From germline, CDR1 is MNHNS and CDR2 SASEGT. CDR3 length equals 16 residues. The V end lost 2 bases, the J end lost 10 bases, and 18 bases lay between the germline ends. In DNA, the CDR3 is TGTGCCAGCAGTGAAATGGGGGACTGGGCTCGGTCACCCCTCCACTTT. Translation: CASSEMGDWARSPLHF.

CDR3 protein: CASSEHHRATNEKLFF. The CDR3, as DNA: TGTGCCAGCAGTGAACACCACAGGGCAACTAATGAAAAACTGTTTTTT. This chain joins TRBV6-1 and TRBJ1-4; D possibly corresponds to TRBD1 (6 bases). V was cut by 2 bases and J by 0 bases, with 10 bases left in between. The V gene's germline CDR1 is MNHNS and CDR2 SASEGT. This CDR3 has 16 residues.

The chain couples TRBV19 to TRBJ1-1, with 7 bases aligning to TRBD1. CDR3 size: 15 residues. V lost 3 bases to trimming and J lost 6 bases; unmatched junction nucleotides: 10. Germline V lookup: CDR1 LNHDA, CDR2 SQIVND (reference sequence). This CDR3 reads CASSIKQGMFAEAFF. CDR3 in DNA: TGTGCCAGTAGTATTAAACAGGGGATGTTCGCTGAAGCTTTCTTT.